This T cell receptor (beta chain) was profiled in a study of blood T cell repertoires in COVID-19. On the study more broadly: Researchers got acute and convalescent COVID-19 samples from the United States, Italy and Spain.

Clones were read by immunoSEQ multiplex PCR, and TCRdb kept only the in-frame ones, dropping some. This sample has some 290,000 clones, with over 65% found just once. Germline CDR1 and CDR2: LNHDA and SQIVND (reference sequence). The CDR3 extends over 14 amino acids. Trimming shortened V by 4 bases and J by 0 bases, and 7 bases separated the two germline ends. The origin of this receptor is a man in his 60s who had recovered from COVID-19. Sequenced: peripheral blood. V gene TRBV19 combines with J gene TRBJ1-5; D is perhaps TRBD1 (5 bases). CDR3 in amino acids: CASSTGISNQPQHF. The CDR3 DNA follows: TGTGCCAGTAGTACAGGGATTAGCAATCAGCCCCAGCATTTT.